A selection of T cell receptor beta chains follows, all from one sample in a study of graft-versus-host responses after intestinal transplantation. Their cognate antigens are unknown. Libraries were prepared by immunoSEQ multiplex PCR; TCRdb keeps only in-frame clonotypes and omits some of them. This table holds some 140,000 clones, more than 80% found once. Sequences were derived from unstimulated CD4+ T cells sorted from spleen or lymph node cells, sampled before intestinal transplant. Every receptor here comes from a human donor who received an intestinal transplant. Each CDR3 is given with its conserved first and last residue. A D gene is named only where the DNA matches it firmly. Expanded clones get a size class; other rows say once, few or many, or leave the size out.

D gene	J gene	V gene	clone size	CDR3 DNA	CDR3 protein
NA	TRBJ1-1	TRBV10-3	NA	TGTGCCATCAGAGGGGGGGCCTGGAACACTGAAGCTTTCTTT	CAIRGGAWNTEAFF
NA	TRBJ2-2	TRBV6-5	NA	TGTGCCAGCAGTTCGGGCGTTGGCACCGGGGAGCTGTTTTTT	CASSSGVGTGELFF
NA	TRBJ1-2	TRBV4-1	NA	TGCGCCAGCAGCCAGAGGGTCGGGGCCCTCTATGGCTACACCTTC	CASSQRVGALYGYTF
TRBD1	TRBJ1-5	TRBV6-5	NA	TGTGCCAGCAGACGCGGACAGGCAGAACAGCCCCAGCATTTT	CASRRGQAEQPQHF
TRBD1	TRBJ2-3	TRBV6-6	NA	TGTGCCAGCAGGCAGGGGGCTTGGACAGATACGCAGTATTTT	CASRQGAWTDTQYF
NA	TRBJ2-3	TRBV6-1	once	TGTGCCAGCAGCCTGCAGGGAACTCAAGATACGCAGTATTTT	CASSLQGTQDTQYF
TRBD2	TRBJ2-6	TRBV7-9	NA	TGTGCCAGCAGCACGGGGCGGGGGACTGGGGCCAACGTCCTGACTTTC	CASSTGRGTGANVLTF
NA	TRBJ1-5	TRBV6-6	NA	TGTGCCAGCAGTGAGGGACGAAGTCAGCCCCAGCATTTT	CASSEGRSQPQHF
NA	TRBJ1-1	TRBV10-1	NA	TGCGCCAGCAGTGAGTCGATCGGCCCCCCGACTGAAGCTTTCTTT	CASSESIGPPTEAFF
TRBD1	TRBJ1-1	TRBV6-1	NA	TGTGCCAGCAGTGGGACAGGACATCATACTGAAGCTTTCTTT	CASSGTGHHTEAFF
NA	TRBJ1-1	TRBV4-1	NA	TGCGCCAGCAGCCCCCCCAAAATGAGCAGGAACACTGAAGCTTTCTTT	CASSPPKMSRNTEAFF
NA	TRBJ2-3	TRBV9	NA	TGTGCCAGCAGCGTAGGCCCAGATACGCAGTATTTT	CASSVGPDTQYF
NA	TRBJ1-2	TRBV6-5	NA	TGTGCCAGCAGTTACGGCAGGGCCTATGGCTACACCTTC	CASSYGRAYGYTF
NA	TRBJ1-2	TRBV18	NA	TGTGCCAGCTCACCACCCAGTCGGGATGGCTACACCTTC	CASSPPSRDGYTF
TRBD2	TRBJ2-1	TRBV7-8	NA	TGTGCCAGCAGCTTAGCGCGGGGGGCGGGTGAGCAGTTCTTC	CASSLARGAGEQFF
NA	TRBJ2-1	TRBV5-5	NA	TGTGCCAGCAGCCGGGTCTCCCGGGATGAGCAGTTCTTC	CASSRVSRDEQFF
NA	TRBJ2-7	TRBV6-5	NA	TGTGCCAGCAGTACCTTAGGATGGGGAACTACGGAGCAGTACTTC	CASSTLGWGTTEQYF
NA	TRBJ2-1	TRBV4-2	NA	TGTGCCAGCAGCCAAGTGTCTAACCCTACCTACAATGAGCAGTTCTTC	CASSQVSNPTYNEQFF
NA	TRBJ2-1	TRBV6-5	NA	TGTGCCAGCACCGACGCGAAGCAGGGGAATGAGCAGTTCTTC	CASTDAKQGNEQFF
NA	TRBJ2-3	TRBV10-3	NA	TGTGCCATCAGTGGCCCCACTAGCACAGATACGCAGTATTTT	CAISGPTSTDTQYF
NA	TRBJ1-1	TRBV10-2	once	TGCGCCAGCGAACAGGGATTCCACACTGAAGCTTTCTTT	CASEQGFHTEAFF
TRBD2	TRBJ2-3	TRBV10-3	NA	TGTGCCATATCGGCTAGCGGGGGGGCCAGTGATACGCAGTATTTT	CAISASGGASDTQYF
NA	TRBJ1-2	TRBV19	NA	TGTGCCAGTAGAGACTTCCCGATTGAAGGGGGCTACACCTTC	CASRDFPIEGGYTF